Below are 32 T cell receptor beta chains sequenced from a single sample in a study of T cell responses to AZD1222 COVID-19 vaccine. Profiled with immunoSEQ multiplex PCR; TCRdb holds only in-frame clones, not every one. The table lists tens of thousands of clones, 85% to 95% of them singletons. The input for sequencing was peripheral blood, taken 28 days after the second AZD1222 dose. The receptors derive from an adult who received the AZD1222 COVID-19 vaccine.

V is TRBV27 and J is TRBJ1-1; 9 bases agree with TRBD1. The CDR3 loop spans 17 amino acids. The J segment lost 4 bases and the V segment lost 5 bases, leaving 14 bases of the junction unmatched. From germline, CDR1 is MNHEY and CDR2 SMNVEV (reference sequence). The CDR3 bases are TGTGCCAGCAGTCCCGGGACAGGGTTTGTGGAGAGCACTGAAGCTTTCTTT. As protein: CASSPGTGFVESTEAFF.

This clone was found once. Here the CDR3 reads CASSVAGALPEQFF. The DNA of the CDR3 is TGTGCCAGCAGCGTAGCGGGCGCCTTGCCTGAGCAGTTCTTC. The chain links TRBV9 to TRBJ2-1; D gene unclear. V lost 0 bases to trimming and J lost 9 bases, with 13 bases between them. Per germline, CDR1 SGDLS and CDR2 YYNGEE. This CDR3 is built from 14 residues.

This sequence joins TRBV5-4 and TRBJ2-1, with D tentatively TRBD2 (5 bases). The germline CDR1 and CDR2 sequences are SGHNT and YYREEE (reference sequence). This CDR3 is 13 amino acids long. Trimming took off 4 bases at V and 8 bases at J, with 13 bases between the two ends. The CDR3 nucleotides read TGTGCCAGCAGCATCGGACGGCGGGATGAGCAGTTCTTC. It translates to CASSIGRRDEQFF. Based on the CDR3 plus reference TRBV5-4 and TRBJ2-1, the full variable domain is ETGVTQSPTHLIKTRGQQVTLRCSSQSGHNTVSWYQQALGQGPQFIFQYYREEENGRGNFPPRFSGLQFPNYSSELNVNALELDDSALYLCASSIGRRDEQFFGPGTRLTVL.

V usage is TRBV5-4 and J usage is TRBJ1-6; no clear D gene. Looked up from germline, CDR1 is SGHNT and CDR2 is YYREEE (reference sequence). Trimming took 0 bases from V and 2 from J, leaving 6 bases between them. This CDR3 contains 15 residues. CDR3 protein: CASSLDSTYNSPLHF. In DNA, the CDR3 is TGTGCCAGCAGCTTGGACAGTACCTATAATTCACCCCTCCACTTT.

The genes are TRBV6-1 and TRBJ2-1; perhaps TRBD2 as D (6 bases). The germline CDR1 and CDR2 sequences are MNHNS and SASEGT. The CDR3 is 17 amino acids. V gave up 2 bases and J gave up 0 bases, with 14 bases separating them. The CDR3 is CASSELGTVRSYNEQFF. The CDR3 DNA reads TGTGCCAGCAGTGAATTAGGGACTGTTCGCTCCTACAATGAGCAGTTCTTC.

The chain links TRBV28 to TRBJ2-1; 14 bases map to TRBD2. CDR1 is MDHEN, CDR2 SYDVKM, per germline. The CDR3 loop spans 13 amino acids. With 5 bases clipped from V and 15 bases from J, the junction kept 6 bases outside the gene matches. The CDR3 coding sequence is TGTGCCAGCAGTGCGACTAGCGGGAGGGCCCTGTTCTTC. Its translation is CASSATSGRALFF.

The chain combines TRBV28 with TRBJ2-1; a weak D match, TRBD1 (6 bases). Germline V lookup: CDR1 MDHEN, CDR2 SYDVKM. This CDR3 region has 16 residues. Trimming took off 5 bases at V and 4 bases at J, with 18 bases between the two ends. CDR3 in amino acids: CASSLRQVSGYNEQFF. CDR3 sequence (DNA): TGTGCCAGCAGTCTCCGACAGGTCAGTGGATACAATGAGCAGTTCTTC. The whole variable domain, filled in from reference TRBV28 and TRBJ2-1, reads DVKVTQSSRYLVKRTGEKVFLECVQDMDHENMFWYRQDPGLGLRLIYFSYDVKMKEKGDIPEGYSVSREKKERFSLILESASTNQTSMYLCASSLRQVSGYNEQFFGPGTRLTVL.

This chain uses TRBV29-1 with TRBJ1-1, with D perhaps matching TRBD1 (6 bases). The CDR3 is 14 amino acids. Germline CDR1 reads SQVTM; CDR2 reads ANQGSEA. V was pared by 2 bases and J by 6 bases, with 16 bases between. The CDR3 reads CSVELPGVQAEAFF. The CDR3 nucleotides read TGCAGCGTTGAACTTCCAGGGGTTCAGGCTGAAGCTTTCTTT.

The rearrangement links TRBV5-1 to TRBJ1-2; 7 bases agree with TRBD1. CDR3 length equals 13 residues. Germline CDR1 is SGHRS and CDR2 is YFSETQ. Unmatched junction bases numbered 4, after V lost 0 bases and J lost 8 bases. CDR3 coding DNA: TGCGCCAGCAGCTTGGAAACAGGGGTCGGCTACACCTTC. The encoded protein is CASSLETGVGYTF. Variable domain in full (rest from reference TRBV5-1 and TRBJ1-2): KAGVTQTPRYLIKTRGQQVTLSCSPISGHRSVSWYQQTPGQGLQFLFEYFSETQRNKGNFPGRFSGRQFSNSRSEMNVSTLELGDSALYLCASSLETGVGYTFGSGTRLTVV.

This clone was observed once. The rearrangement joins TRBV7-3 to TRBJ2-3; 11 positions agree with TRBD2. The length of the CDR3 is 16 residues. The J segment lost 6 bases and the V segment lost 5 bases, leaving 10 bases of the junction unmatched. Germline V CDR1 and CDR2: SGHTA, FQGTGA. DNA for the CDR3: TGTGCCAGCAGCCCTAGCGGGAGGATTACTCGGGATACGCAGTATTTT. This gives the protein CASSPSGRITRDTQYF.

V is TRBV28 and J is TRBJ1-5; the match to TRBD1 covers 8 bases. CDR1 MDHEN and CDR2 SYDVKM come from the germline V gene. Trimming at V came to 6 bases and at J to 4 bases, leaving 11 bases not matched to a gene. The CDR3 covers 16 residues. The CDR3 bases are TGTGCCAGCAGGCTGGCTGACAGGGGAATGAATCAGCCCCAGCATTTT. Amino acid sequence: CASRLADRGMNQPQHF.

The chain is built from TRBV5-1 and TRBJ2-2; the match to TRBD2 covers 10 bases. Trimming cost V 1 base and J 6 bases; bases outside gene matches: 3. CDR1 SGHRS and CDR2 YFSETQ come from the germline V gene. CDR3 size: 15 residues. The CDR3 reads CASSLSLAGAGELFF. The CDR3 DNA reads TGCGCCAGCAGCTTGAGTCTAGCGGGAGCCGGGGAGCTGTTTTTT. Using reference TRBV5-1 and TRBJ2-2 for the parts outside the CDR3, the full variable domain is KAGVTQTPRYLIKTRGQQVTLSCSPISGHRSVSWYQQTPGQGLQFLFEYFSETQRNKGNFPGRFSGRQFSNSRSEMNVSTLELGDSALYLCASSLSLAGAGELFFGEGSRLTVL.

The chain employs TRBV19 and TRBJ2-2; D gene ambiguous. The CDR3 has 14 amino acids. V shed 3 bases and J shed 6 bases, with 11 bases lying between them. The germline CDR1 and CDR2 sequences are LNHDA and SQIVND (reference sequence). The CDR3 loop reads CASSIGRASGELFF. The DNA for the CDR3 is TGTGCCAGTAGTATTGGAAGGGCGTCCGGGGAGCTGTTTTTT.

J is TRBJ2-7 and V is TRBV6-5; 7 positions match TRBD1. Unmatched junction bases numbered 5, after V lost 3 bases and J lost 0 bases. Germline V lookup: CDR1 MNHEY, CDR2 SVGAGI. The CDR3 has 15 amino acids. CDR3 amino acids: CASSYRDSASYEQYF. DNA for the CDR3: TGTGCCAGCAGTTATAGGGACAGTGCCTCCTACGAGCAGTACTTC.

The CDR3 loop is CASSIIAGVSTGELFF. In DNA form, the CDR3 reads TGTGCCAGTAGTATTATAGCGGGAGTGTCCACCGGGGAGCTGTTTTTT. This chain uses TRBV19 with TRBJ2-2; TRBD2 agrees at 9 bases. The CDR3 spans 16 residues. Germline lookup yields CDR1 LNHDA and CDR2 SQIVND (reference sequence). The trim removed 3 bases at V and 4 bases at J, leaving 6 bases unmatched.

This CDR3 is CASRAGGANEQFF. The CDR3 DNA reads TGTGCCAGTAGGGCTGGTGGAGCGAATGAGCAGTTCTTC. V is TRBV19 and J is TRBJ2-1; no clear D gene. The germline CDR1 and CDR2 sequences are LNHDA and SQIVND (reference sequence). The CDR3 totals 13 residues. The V and J ends lost 6 bases and 7 bases respectively, with 13 bases between them.

This chain uses TRBV29-1 with TRBJ2-2, with TRBD2 as a possible D gene (5 bases). Germline-derived CDR1 and CDR2 are SQVTM and ANQGSEA. V dropped 6 bases and J dropped 6 bases, with 11 bases sitting between them. There are 12 residues in the CDR3. The CDR3 sequence: CSVLRESGELFF. In DNA, the CDR3 is TGCAGCGTGCTACGGGAATCCGGGGAGCTGTTTTTT.

This clone was found once. The chain couples TRBV9 to TRBJ1-2, with D unclear. Germline-derived CDR1 and CDR2 are SGDLS and YYNGEE. This CDR3 has 14 residues. V lost 0 bases, J lost 5 bases, and 11 bases lay in between. The CDR3 loop is CASSVGHGRYGYTF. The CDR3, as DNA: TGTGCCAGCAGCGTAGGACACGGCCGGTATGGCTACACCTTC.

The chain links TRBV5-1 to TRBJ1-1; tentatively, D is TRBD1 (5 bases). Trimming pared 0 bases from V and 7 bases from J, leaving 7 bases between. The germline gives CDR1 SGHRS, CDR2 YFSETQ. The CDR3 has 12 amino acids. CDR3 region: CASSLEQDEAFF. The CDR3 DNA is TGCGCCAGCAGCTTGGAACAGGATGAAGCTTTCTTT.

J is TRBJ2-7 and V is TRBV10-3, with D hard to call. This CDR3 contains 13 residues. The ends were cut back, 6 bases at V and 7 bases at J, with 16 bases in the middle. Germline CDR1 is ENHRY and CDR2 is SYGVKD. The DNA for the CDR3 is TGTGCCATCAGCTTCAGCCCCCAGGAAGAGCAGTACTTC. This encodes CAISFSPQEEQYF.

The rearrangement links TRBV27 to TRBJ2-7, with 7 bases matching TRBD1. Germline V gene data show CDR1 as MNHEY and CDR2 as SMNVEV (reference sequence). V shed 6 bases, J shed 0 bases, and the junction held 2 bases outside the gene matches. The CDR3 extends over 13 amino acids. The CDR3 DNA reads as TGTGCCAGCAGAAGGGACAGCTCCTACGAGCAGTACTTC. Translation: CASRRDSSYEQYF.

V and J are TRBV7-2 and TRBJ2-3, with 16 bases identical to TRBD2. J lost 8 bases, V lost 1 base, and 9 bases had no gene match. Germline-derived CDR1 and CDR2 are SGHTA and FQGNSA. The CDR3 sequence is 18 residues long. The CDR3 nucleotides read TGTGCCAGCAGCTTAGACGGGACTAGCGGGAGGGCCCGAGGTACGCAGTATTTT. It is translated as CASSLDGTSGRARGTQYF.

V is TRBV5-6 and J is TRBJ2-7, with 9 bases lining up with TRBD2. Germline V gene lookup returns CDR1 SGHDT and CDR2 YYEEEE. The CDR3 covers 15 residues. The V and J ends lost 3 bases and 3 bases, in that order; junction bases with no gene match: 7. The CDR3 spells CASSSGTSRYYEQYF. In DNA form, the CDR3 reads TGTGCCAGCAGCTCAGGGACTAGCCGGTACTACGAGCAGTACTTC.

The J gene is TRBJ1-4, the V gene TRBV19, with 8 positions matching TRBD1. This CDR3 region has 14 residues. CDR1 is LNHDA, CDR2 SQIVND, per germline (reference sequence). V was pared by 9 bases and J by 4 bases, with 7 bases of the junction left unmatched. The CDR3 loop is CARGQGELNEKLFF. CDR3 in DNA: TGTGCCAGAGGACAGGGAGAGCTTAATGAAAAACTGTTTTTT.

The chain is built from TRBV2 and TRBJ1-2, with a tentative D call TRBD1 (6 bases). Trimming removed 4 bases from V and 0 bases from J, with 12 bases in between. CDR3 length equals 15 residues. Germline V gene data show CDR1 as SNHLY and CDR2 as FYNNEI. The CDR3 DNA sequence: TGTGCCAGCAGTGGTTTACAGGGACCTAACTATGGCTACACCTTC. Protein product: CASSGLQGPNYGYTF.

This rearrangement joins TRBV7-9 to TRBJ1-1; D is uncertain. The CDR3 has 14 residues. Trimming stripped 5 bases from V and 0 bases from J, with 10 bases between. The germline CDR1 and CDR2 sequences are SEHNR and FQNEAQ (reference sequence). The DNA for the CDR3 is TGTGCCAGCAGCGTAAGTAGGTTGAACACTGAAGCTTTCTTT. It codes for CASSVSRLNTEAFF.

V is TRBV5-4 and J is TRBJ1-4; D call uncertain. There are 16 residues in the CDR3. Trimming pared 0 bases from V and 0 bases from J, leaving 9 bases between. Germline V gene sequence: CDR1 SGHNT, CDR2 YYREEE (reference sequence). The chain's CDR3 is CASSLDLPTTNEKLFF. The CDR3 DNA follows: TGTGCCAGCAGCTTGGACCTCCCCACAACTAATGAAAAACTGTTTTTT.

This chain uses TRBV7-3 with TRBJ1-2; weak D call: TRBD1 (5 bases). V lost 2 bases, J lost 4 bases, and 5 bases lay in between. The CDR3 covers 12 residues. Germline lookup yields CDR1 SGHTA and CDR2 FQGTGA. The CDR3, as DNA: TGTGCCAGCAGCTTACAGGGCTATGGCTACACCTTC. Its translation is CASSLQGYGYTF.

The chain employs TRBV5-1 and TRBJ2-3; no reliable D call. CDR3 length: 16 amino acids. Germline CDR1 SGHRS, CDR2 YFSETQ. V was pared by 2 bases and J by 3 bases, with 16 bases between. CDR3 sequence reads: CASSLSNLAVTDTQYF. The CDR3 region has the DNA TGCGCCAGCAGCTTATCCAACTTAGCAGTGACAGATACGCAGTATTTT.

The chain employs TRBV6-2 or TRBV6-3 and TRBJ2-1; 7 bases line up with TRBD1. V was clipped by 5 bases and J by 8 bases; unmatched bases: 12. CDR3 length: 15 amino acids. Germline CDR1 reads MNHEY; CDR2 reads SVGEGT. CDR3 protein: CASSTATGSGDEQFF. The CDR3 bases are TGTGCCAGCAGTACCGCGACAGGGTCAGGCGATGAGCAGTTCTTC.

The rearrangement links TRBV5-1 to TRBJ1-2; unclear D gene. V was shortened by 3 bases and J by 3 bases, with 12 bases between the two germline ends. The germline V gene encodes CDR1 SGHRS and CDR2 YFSETQ. This CDR3 comprises 14 residues. The CDR3 is CASSSGVIHYGYTF. CDR3 nucleotide sequence: TGCGCCAGCAGCTCGGGAGTGATACACTATGGCTACACCTTC. Drawing the rest from reference TRBV5-1 and TRBJ1-2, the complete variable domain is KAGVTQTPRYLIKTRGQQVTLSCSPISGHRSVSWYQQTPGQGLQFLFEYFSETQRNKGNFPGRFSGRQFSNSRSEMNVSTLELGDSALYLCASSSGVIHYGYTFGSGTRLTVV.

The genes are TRBV20-1 and TRBJ1-2, with 7 bases that match TRBD1. The length of the CDR3 is 15 residues. V dropped 3 bases and J dropped 5; count of bases not matched to a gene: 12. Germline V gene lookup returns CDR1 DFQATT and CDR2 SNEGSKA (reference sequence). In DNA, the CDR3 is TGCAGTGCTAGTCCGAGACAGGGTGTCTTTTATGGCTACACCTTC. Translated: CSASPRQGVFYGYTF.